The present entry profiles one TCR beta chain with its context. This specimen comes from a study of T cell responses to AZD1222 COVID-19 vaccine. CDR3 length equals 15 residues. Unmatched junction bases numbered 5, after V lost 2 bases and J lost 2 bases. Per germline, CDR1 SGHTA and CDR2 FQGNSA. Profiling relied on immunoSEQ multiplex PCR, and the TCRdb table lists in-frame clones only, not all of them. The profile covers 84,000 or so clones, with around 89% appearing a single time and about 31% taken by the ten largest. The TCR originated in an adult in good health. This sequence joins TRBV7-2 and TRBJ1-1, with 7 nucleotides matching TRBD1. This material consisted of peripheral blood, taken on day 0 of AZD1222 vaccination. CDR3 in amino acids: CASSLTGQTNTEAFF. CDR3 DNA sequence: TGTGCCAGCAGCTTAACGGGACAGACTAACACTGAAGCTTTCTTT.